This T cell receptor beta chain was sequenced for a study of blood T cell repertoires in COVID-19. Germline V gene sequence: CDR1 KGHSH, CDR2 LQKENI. The length of the CDR3 is 12 residues. V was clipped by 3 bases and J by 4 bases, with 6 bases between them. Only in-frame clones appear in the TCRdb table, and some are missing; sequencing was by immunoSEQ multiplex PCR. The table lists about 250,000 clones, around 85% of them singletons. The chain couples TRBV18 to TRBJ1-1; D might be TRBD1 (5 bases). The sequenced material came from PBMCs or T cells enriched from blood (not recorded which). This receptor was identified in a woman in her forties or fifties with acute COVID-19. The DNA of the CDR3 is TGTGCCAGCTCACCGGACATCACTGAAGCTTTCTTT. As protein: CASSPDITEAFF.